Listed below are T cell receptor beta chains from one sample, sequenced in a study of CD8 T cells in ankylosing spondylitis. In TCRdb, the 5' RACE reads were re-called with MiXCR into one record per CDR3 protein. The table includes just over 350,000 distinct CDR3 sequences, roughly 22% detected once. The sequenced sample consisted of blood, either unsorted or a sorted T cell fraction (not recorded which). These receptors were obtained from a male donor with ankylosing spondylitis or in good health (not recorded which). The CDR3 runs from the conserved cysteine through the conserved F or W. D genes are given only for firm matches. Clone size is stated in some rows and not others, as once, few, many or a class when expanded.

CDR3aa	CDR3nt	d_gene	abundance	v_gene	j_gene
CASSPTRTEPGADSYEQYF	TGTGCCAGCAGCCCAACTAGGACAGAACCCGGGGCCGACTCCTACGAGCAGTACTTC	-	-	TRBV11-1	TRBJ2-7
CSVSGGQLYEQYF	TGCAGCGTAAGCGGGGGGCAACTCTACGAGCAGTACTTC	TRBD2	-	TRBV29-1	TRBJ2-7
CASSPPTGDTEAFF	TGTGCCAGCTCACCACCGACAGGGGACACTGAAGCTTTCTTT	TRBD1	-	TRBV18	TRBJ1-1
CASSITSGSHSYNEQFF	TGTGCCAGTAGTATAACCTCAGGGAGTCATTCCTACAATGAGCAGTTCTTC	-	-	TRBV19	TRBJ2-1
CASTPLASSDTQYF	TGTGCCAGCACCCCTCTCGCTAGCTCAGATACGCAGTATTTT	-	-	TRBV12-3/TRBV12-4	TRBJ2-3
CSVEIRRGGNEQFF	TGCAGCGTTGAAATTAGGAGGGGAGGAAATGAGCAGTTCTTC	-	-	TRBV29-1	TRBJ2-1
CASSPQDYYNEQFF	TGTGCCAGCAGTCCTCAGGACTATTACAATGAGCAGTTCTTC	-	few	TRBV27	TRBJ2-1
CASGLAGVGDTQYF	TGTGCCAGCGGCTTAGCGGGGGTTGGGGATACGCAGTATTTT	TRBD2	many	TRBV12-3/TRBV12-4	TRBJ2-3
CASSLPGGYSYEQYF	TGTGCCAGCAGCTTACCAGGGGGCTATTCCTACGAGCAGTACTTC	TRBD1	-	TRBV7-9	TRBJ2-7
CASNLIREGYNEQFF	TGTGCCAGCAACTTGATCAGGGAGGGCTACAATGAGCAGTTCTTC	TRBD2	-	TRBV5-6	TRBJ2-1